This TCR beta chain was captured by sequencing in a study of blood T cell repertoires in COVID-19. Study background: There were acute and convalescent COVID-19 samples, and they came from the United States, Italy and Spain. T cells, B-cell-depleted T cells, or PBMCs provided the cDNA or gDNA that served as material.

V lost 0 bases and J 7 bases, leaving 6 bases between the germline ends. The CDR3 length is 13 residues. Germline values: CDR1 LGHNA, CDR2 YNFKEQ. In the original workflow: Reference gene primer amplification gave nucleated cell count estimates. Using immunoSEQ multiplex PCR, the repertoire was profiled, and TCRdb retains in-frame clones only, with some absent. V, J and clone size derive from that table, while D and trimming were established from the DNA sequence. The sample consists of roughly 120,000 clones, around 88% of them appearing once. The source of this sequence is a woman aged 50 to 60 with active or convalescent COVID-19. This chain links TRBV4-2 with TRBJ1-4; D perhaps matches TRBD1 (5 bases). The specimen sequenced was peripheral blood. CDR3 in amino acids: CASSQDGGEKLFF. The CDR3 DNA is TGTGCCAGCAGCCAAGACGGGGGTGAAAAACTGTTTTTT.